This entry lists 27 T cell receptor beta chains sequenced from one sample in a study of cytomegalovirus exposure and HLA in healthy donors. The primer mix had 60 Vbeta and 13 Jbeta primers. Sequencing used immunoSEQ multiplex PCR; TCRdb keeps in-frame clones, though not all of them. The table includes 160,000 or so clones, about three quarters detected once. What was sequenced was PBMCs. The origin of the receptors is a woman in her twenties or thirties in good health and CMV-seronegative.

This clone has only a few counts. This chain connects TRBV9 to TRBJ1-4; 11 bases map to TRBD1. The CDR3 spans 15 residues. V dropped 0 bases and J dropped 7; count of bases not matched to a gene: 2. Germline loops: CDR1 SGDLS, CDR2 YYNGEE. CDR3 DNA: TGTGCCAGCAGCGTAGCTGGGACAGGGGGTGAAAAACTGTTTTTT. Translating gives CASSVAGTGGEKLFF.

This clone was recorded a few times. The gene calls are TRBV27 and TRBJ2-6, with D possibly being TRBD1 (6 bases). CDR3 length equals 16 residues. Germline V lookup: CDR1 MNHEY, CDR2 SMNVEV (reference sequence). V lost 9 bases and J lost 3, with 18 bases in between. The CDR3 loop is CASTGTLGVGANVLTF. In DNA form, the CDR3 reads TGTGCCAGTACCGGGACATTAGGTGTTGGGGCCAACGTCCTGACTTTC.

The chain carries TRBV10-3 and TRBJ1-5; D uncertain. Germline CDR1 and CDR2: ENHRY and SYGVKD. Deletions cut 10 bases from V and 2 bases from J, with 12 bases between. This CDR3 has 13 amino acids. The CDR3 DNA reads as TGTGCCACCAGACCGGGTGGCAATCAGCCCCAGCATTTT. It codes for CATRPGGNQPQHF.

This rearrangement joins TRBV6-5 to TRBJ1-1, with unresolved D. CDR3 size: 15 residues. The germline gives CDR1 MNHEY, CDR2 SVGAGI. V was trimmed by 7 bases and J by 4 bases, leaving 19 bases between them. The CDR3 sequence: CASNPRGIISTEAFF. CDR3 nucleotides: TGTGCCAGCAACCCACGGGGAATTATAAGCACTGAAGCTTTCTTT.

The chain recombines TRBV27 with TRBJ2-7, with no clear D. CDR3 length: 11 residues. Germline loops: CDR1 MNHEY, CDR2 SMNVEV (reference sequence). The ends were cut back, 7 bases at V and 6 bases at J, with 10 bases in the middle. CDR3 loop: CASISGFEQYF. DNA for the CDR3: TGTGCCAGCATATCGGGTTTCGAGCAGTACTTC.

In this sample, this clone turned up a few times. The rearrangement links TRBV2 to TRBJ1-1; D is uncertain. The CDR3 has 12 amino acids. CDR1 and CDR2 (germline): SNHLY, FYNNEI. Trimming removed 4 bases from V and 6 bases from J, with 9 bases in between. Here the CDR3 DNA reads TGTGCCAGCAGTGGTGGCGGGGCTGAAGCTTTCTTT. Protein: CASSGGGAEAFF.

The sample holds a few counts of this clone. This rearrangement joins TRBV6-5 to TRBJ2-3, with TRBD2 identical over 9 bases. J gave up 4 bases and V 4 bases, and 6 bases lay outside the gene matches. This CDR3 comprises 15 residues. The germline gives CDR1 MNHEY, CDR2 SVGAGI. The DNA of the CDR3 is TGTGCCAGCAGTTCCCTAGCGGGATGGGCAGATACGCAGTATTTT. Residues: CASSSLAGWADTQYF.

This rearrangement joins TRBV2 to TRBJ2-7; D is perhaps TRBD2 (6 bases). This CDR3 comprises 14 residues. Trimming stripped 4 bases from V and 5 bases from J, with 15 bases between. Germline lookup yields CDR1 SNHLY and CDR2 FYNNEI. In DNA, the CDR3 is TGTGCCAGCAGTGTCTTTAGCGGACTCGACGAGCAGTACTTC. Translating gives CASSVFSGLDEQYF. Together with reference TRBV2 and TRBJ2-7, the CDR3 gives the full variable domain: EPEVTQTPSHQVTQMGQEVILRCVPISNHLYFYWYRQILGQKVEFLVSFYNNEISEKSEIFDDQFSVERPDGSNFTLKIRSTKLEDSAMYFCASSVFSGLDEQYFGPGTRLTVT.

This chain links TRBV19 with TRBJ2-5; 8 bases line up with TRBD1. This CDR3 is 12 amino acids long. With V trimmed by 10 bases and J by 5 bases, 6 bases remained unmatched. Germline V gene lookup returns CDR1 LNHDA and CDR2 SQIVND (reference sequence). This CDR3 is CATRTGPETQYF. The CDR3 DNA is TGTGCCACACGGACAGGGCCCGAGACCCAGTACTTC.

The chain uses TRBV28 and TRBJ1-6; D ambiguous. Germline-derived CDR1 and CDR2 are MDHEN and SYDVKM. Deletions cut 2 bases from V and 5 bases from J, with 10 bases between. CDR3 length equals 15 residues. The CDR3 sequence: CASSLPPHHNSPLHF. The CDR3 nucleotides read TGTGCCAGCAGTTTACCTCCACACCATAATTCACCCCTCCACTTT.

The rearrangement joins TRBV11-1 to TRBJ2-5; D is undetermined. The germline CDR1 and CDR2 sequences are SGHAT and FQDESV (reference sequence). V lost 6 bases and J 5 bases, leaving 10 bases between the germline ends. The CDR3 is 12 residues long. CDR3 sequence (DNA): TGTGCCAGCAGTCCTAGACCGGAGACCCAGTACTTC. The encoded protein is CASSPRPETQYF.

This chain connects TRBV7-3 to TRBJ2-1; unclear D gene. Germline-derived CDR1 and CDR2 are SGHTA and FQGTGA. There are 13 residues in the CDR3. V was pared by 1 base and J by 5 bases, with 6 bases between. The CDR3 coding sequence is TGTGCCAGCAGCTTAATTTTCAACAATGAGCAGTTCTTC. Amino acid sequence: CASSLIFNNEQFF.

The gene calls are TRBV4-2 and TRBJ2-5; D is undetermined. Germline lookup yields CDR1 LGHNA and CDR2 YNFKEQ. This CDR3 is built from 12 residues. With 1 base removed from V and 9 bases from J, the gap between germline ends came to 9 bases. The CDR3, as DNA: TGTGCCAGCAGCCAAGTTGAGTCCCCCCAGTACTTC. This translates into CASSQVESPQYF.

This chain uses TRBV5-1 with TRBJ2-3, with 7 bases fitting TRBD1. This CDR3 spans 14 amino acids. V shed 1 base and J 2 bases; nucleotides not matched to a gene: 1. Germline assignment: CDR1 SGHRS and CDR2 YFSETQ. CDR3 amino acids: CASSLTGATDTQYF. In DNA, the CDR3 is TGCGCCAGCAGCTTGACAGGGGCCACAGATACGCAGTATTTT. The variable domain in full, completed from reference TRBV5-1 and TRBJ2-3, reads KAGVTQTPRYLIKTRGQQVTLSCSPISGHRSVSWYQQTPGQGLQFLFEYFSETQRNKGNFPGRFSGRQFSNSRSEMNVSTLELGDSALYLCASSLTGATDTQYFGPGTRLTVL.

There are a few counts of this clone. The chain recombines TRBV30 with TRBJ2-1; 7 nucleotides line up with TRBD2. The CDR3 is made up of 15 amino acids. Germline lookup yields CDR1 GTSNPN and CDR2 SVGIG (reference sequence). V dropped 1 base and J dropped 7; count of bases not matched to a gene: 10. Here the CDR3 DNA reads TGTGCCTGGAGTGCTACGGGAGGCCCTGGGAATGAGCAGTTCTTC. This translates into CAWSATGGPGNEQFF.

The rearrangement joins TRBV7-8 to TRBJ2-7; 8 bases are a match to TRBD2. The CDR3 runs 14 residues. Germline V gene data show CDR1 as SGHVS and CDR2 as FQNEAQ. Trimming took 4 bases from V and 6 from J; bases not matched to a gene: 8. The DNA for the CDR3 is TGTGCCAGCAGCTCCGGGGGGGGTGAGGGCGAGCAGTACTTC. This codes for CASSSGGGEGEQYF.

The CDR3 protein is CATREGGSSYNEQFF. The DNA of the CDR3 is TGTGCCACTAGGGAGGGGGGGAGTTCGTACAATGAGCAGTTCTTC. The V call is TRBV19, the J call TRBJ2-1; D possibly corresponds to TRBD2 (7 bases). The germline gives CDR1 LNHDA, CDR2 SQIVND (reference sequence). This CDR3 is built from 15 residues. V was clipped by 10 bases and J by 4 bases, with 20 bases between them.

In this sample, this clone turned up a few times. The chain carries TRBV6-6 and TRBJ1-4; D unclear. This CDR3 has 16 amino acids. Per the germline V gene, CDR1 is MNHNY and CDR2 is SVGAGI (reference sequence). V was cut by 2 bases and J by 2 bases, with 12 bases left in between. The CDR3 sequence: CASSYGQRLTNEKLFF. The CDR3 bases are TGTGCCAGCAGTTACGGGCAGCGGTTGACTAATGAAAAACTGTTTTTT.

For the CDR3, the DNA is TGTGCCTGGGATCTCGGACAGGGGGACACTGAAGCTTTCTTT. This gives the protein CAWDLGQGDTEAFF. The V gene is TRBV30, the J gene TRBJ1-1; 10 bases are a match to TRBD1. Unmatched junction bases numbered 6, after V lost 5 bases and J lost 3 bases. The length of the CDR3 is 14 residues. Per germline, CDR1 GTSNPN and CDR2 SVGIG (reference sequence).

CDR3 nucleotide sequence: TGCAGTGCTACGGGGAATCAGCCCCAGCATTTT. Translating it yields CSATGNQPQHF. V and J are TRBV20-1 and TRBJ1-5; D remains ambiguous. Trimming removed 4 bases at V and 4 bases at J, with 5 bases between. Germline assignment: CDR1 DFQATT and CDR2 SNEGSKA (reference sequence). The CDR3 loop spans 11 amino acids.

The rearrangement links TRBV4-3 to TRBJ2-1; D may be TRBD2 (6 bases). The CDR3 runs 14 residues. Germline lookup yields CDR1 LGHNA and CDR2 YSLEER. Trimming cost V 0 bases and J 9 bases, with 12 bases left between them. CDR3 nucleotides: TGCGCCAGCAGCCAAGAGGAGGGGAGACCTGAGCAGTTCTTC. Protein: CASSQEEGRPEQFF.

The table lists this clone with a few counts. This chain links TRBV19 with TRBJ2-7, with D possibly being TRBD2 (6 bases). Per germline, CDR1 LNHDA and CDR2 SQIVND (reference sequence). Trimming cost V 5 bases and J 0 bases, with 17 bases left between them. This CDR3 has 16 residues. CDR3 sequence (DNA): TGTGCCAGTAGTCAACGCGGGCAGGGAGGCTCCTACGAGCAGTACTTC. This sequence encodes CASSQRGQGGSYEQYF.

This chain links TRBV9 with TRBJ2-7; D is possibly TRBD2 (6 bases). Per the germline V gene, CDR1 is SGDLS and CDR2 is YYNGEE. Trimming took off 0 bases at V and 3 bases at J, with 22 bases between the two ends. The CDR3 has 18 amino acids. The CDR3 coding sequence is TGTGCCAGCAGCGTAGTGGTAGTGACCCGTGGGGGGAACTACGAGCAGTACTTC. Translated: CASSVVVVTRGGNYEQYF.

The V and J genes are TRBV6-5 and TRBJ2-5; TRBD2 is a possible D gene (6 bases). V gave up 6 bases and J gave up 5 bases, with 13 bases separating them. The CDR3 covers 13 residues. The germline V gene encodes CDR1 MNHEY and CDR2 SVGAGI. The CDR3 here is CASRPTGRETQYF. CDR3 bases: TGTGCCAGCAGGCCGACTGGGAGGGAGACCCAGTACTTC.

The chain has TRBV18 and TRBJ1-1; D not resolved. Trimming stripped 2 bases from V and 11 bases from J, with 18 bases between. CDR3 length: 14 residues. The germline gives CDR1 KGHSH, CDR2 LQKENI. This chain's CDR3 is CASSPWGEGSAAFF. CDR3 bases: TGTGCCAGCTCACCATGGGGAGAAGGTTCGGCTGCTTTCTTT.

This sequence joins TRBV10-3 and TRBJ2-6, with 7 bases identical to TRBD1. Germline V gives CDR1 ENHRY, CDR2 SYGVKD. The CDR3 has 18 residues. J gave up 0 bases and V 6 bases, and 11 bases lay outside the gene matches. The CDR3 coding sequence is TGTGCCATCAGGTCCGACAGGGACAGATCCTCTGGGGCCAACGTCCTGACTTTC. Translating gives CAIRSDRDRSSGANVLTF.

This chain connects TRBV9 to TRBJ1-4; D unclear. The CDR3 extends over 15 amino acids. V was shortened by 0 bases and J by 3 bases, with 9 bases between the two germline ends. Per the germline V gene, CDR1 is SGDLS and CDR2 is YYNGEE. The DNA for the CDR3 is TGTGCCAGCAGCGTAGCGCAGTTGGCTAATGAAAAACTGTTTTTT. Amino acids: CASSVAQLANEKLFF.